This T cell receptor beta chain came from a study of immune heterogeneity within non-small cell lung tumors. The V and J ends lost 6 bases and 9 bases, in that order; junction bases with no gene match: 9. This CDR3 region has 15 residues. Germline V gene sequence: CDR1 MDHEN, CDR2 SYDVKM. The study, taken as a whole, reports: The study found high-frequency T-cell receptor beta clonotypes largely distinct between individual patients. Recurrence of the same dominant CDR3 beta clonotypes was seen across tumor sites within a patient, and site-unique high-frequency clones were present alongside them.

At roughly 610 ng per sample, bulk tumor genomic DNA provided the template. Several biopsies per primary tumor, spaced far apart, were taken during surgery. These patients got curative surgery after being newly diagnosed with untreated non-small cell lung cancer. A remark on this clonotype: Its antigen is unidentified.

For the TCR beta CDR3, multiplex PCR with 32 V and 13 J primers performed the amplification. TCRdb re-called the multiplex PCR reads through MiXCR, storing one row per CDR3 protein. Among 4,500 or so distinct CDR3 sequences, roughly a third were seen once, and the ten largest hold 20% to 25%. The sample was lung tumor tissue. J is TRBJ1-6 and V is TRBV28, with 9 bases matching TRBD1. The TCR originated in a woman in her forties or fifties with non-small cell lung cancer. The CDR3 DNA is TGTGCCAGCAGGGGGACGACAGGGGGGAGTTCACCCCTCCACTTT. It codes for CASRGTTGGSSPLHF.